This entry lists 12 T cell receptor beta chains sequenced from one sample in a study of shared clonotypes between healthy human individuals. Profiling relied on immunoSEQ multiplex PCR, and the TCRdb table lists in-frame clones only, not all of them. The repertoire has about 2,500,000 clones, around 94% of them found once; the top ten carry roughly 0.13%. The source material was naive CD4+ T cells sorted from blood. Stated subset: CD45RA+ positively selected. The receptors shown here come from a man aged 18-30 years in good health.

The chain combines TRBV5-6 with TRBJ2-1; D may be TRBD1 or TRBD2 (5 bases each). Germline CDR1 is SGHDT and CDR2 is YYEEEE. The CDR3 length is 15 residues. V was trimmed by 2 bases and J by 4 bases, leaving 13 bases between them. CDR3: CASSFRGVKYNEQFF. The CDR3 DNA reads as TGTGCCAGCAGCTTCCGGGGCGTTAAGTACAATGAGCAGTTCTTC.

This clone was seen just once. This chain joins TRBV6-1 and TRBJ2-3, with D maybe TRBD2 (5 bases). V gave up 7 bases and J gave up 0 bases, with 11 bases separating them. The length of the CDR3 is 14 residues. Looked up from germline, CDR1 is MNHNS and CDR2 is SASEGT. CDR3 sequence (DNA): TGTGCCAGCACCGGACTGCCTAGCACAGATACGCAGTATTTT. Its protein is CASTGLPSTDTQYF.

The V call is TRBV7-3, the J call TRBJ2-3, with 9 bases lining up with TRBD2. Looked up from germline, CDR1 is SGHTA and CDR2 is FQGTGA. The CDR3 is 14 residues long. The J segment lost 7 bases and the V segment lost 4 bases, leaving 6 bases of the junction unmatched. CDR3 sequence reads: CASSSGGGAHTQYF. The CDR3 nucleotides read TGTGCCAGCAGCTCAGGCGGGGGGGCCCATACGCAGTATTTT.

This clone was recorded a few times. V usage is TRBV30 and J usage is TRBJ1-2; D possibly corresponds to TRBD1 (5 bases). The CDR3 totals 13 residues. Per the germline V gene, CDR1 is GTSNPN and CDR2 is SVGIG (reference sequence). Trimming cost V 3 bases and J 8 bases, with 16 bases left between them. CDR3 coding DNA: TGTGCCTGGAGCCGGGACCGCCCTCGGGGCTACACCTTC. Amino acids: CAWSRDRPRGYTF.

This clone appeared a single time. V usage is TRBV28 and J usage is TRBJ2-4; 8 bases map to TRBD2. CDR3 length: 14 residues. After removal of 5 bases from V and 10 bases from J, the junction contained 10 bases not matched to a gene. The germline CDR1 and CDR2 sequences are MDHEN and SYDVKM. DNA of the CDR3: TGTGCCAGCAGTACGGGACTAGGTGCCCTGATTCAGTACTTC. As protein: CASSTGLGALIQYF.

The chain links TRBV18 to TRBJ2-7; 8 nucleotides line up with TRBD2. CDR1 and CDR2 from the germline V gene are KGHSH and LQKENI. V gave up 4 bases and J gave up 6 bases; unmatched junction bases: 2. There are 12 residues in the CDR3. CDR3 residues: CASSLLAVEQYF. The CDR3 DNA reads TGTGCCAGCTCACTACTAGCGGTCGAGCAGTACTTC.

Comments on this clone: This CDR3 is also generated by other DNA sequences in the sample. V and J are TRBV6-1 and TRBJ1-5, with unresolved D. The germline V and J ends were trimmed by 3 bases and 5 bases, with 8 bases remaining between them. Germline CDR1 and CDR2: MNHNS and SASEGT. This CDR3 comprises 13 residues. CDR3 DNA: TGTGCCAGCAGTGAGGACGGCGATCAGCCCCAGCATTTT. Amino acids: CASSEDGDQPQHF.

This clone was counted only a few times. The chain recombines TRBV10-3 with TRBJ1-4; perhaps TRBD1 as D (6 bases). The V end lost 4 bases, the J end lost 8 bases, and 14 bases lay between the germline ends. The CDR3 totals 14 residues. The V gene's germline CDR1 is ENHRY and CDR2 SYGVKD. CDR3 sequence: CAISGEGGREKLFF. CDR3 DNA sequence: TGTGCCATCAGTGGTGAAGGGGGTAGGGAAAAACTGTTTTTT.

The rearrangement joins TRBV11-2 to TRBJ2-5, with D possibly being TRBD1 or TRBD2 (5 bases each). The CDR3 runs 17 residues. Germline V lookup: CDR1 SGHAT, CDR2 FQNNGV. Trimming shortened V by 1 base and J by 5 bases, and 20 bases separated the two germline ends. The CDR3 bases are TGTGCCAGCAGCTTAGGGGCTAACGGGGCGGTGGTGGAGACCCAGTACTTC. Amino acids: CASSLGANGAVVETQYF.

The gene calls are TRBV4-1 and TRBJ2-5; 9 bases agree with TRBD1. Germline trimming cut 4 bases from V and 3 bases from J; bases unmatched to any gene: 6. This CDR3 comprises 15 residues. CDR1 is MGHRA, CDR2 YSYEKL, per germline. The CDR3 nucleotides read TGCGCCAGCAGCCGCCCGGGACAGGGAAAAGAGACCCAGTACTTC. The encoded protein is CASSRPGQGKETQYF.

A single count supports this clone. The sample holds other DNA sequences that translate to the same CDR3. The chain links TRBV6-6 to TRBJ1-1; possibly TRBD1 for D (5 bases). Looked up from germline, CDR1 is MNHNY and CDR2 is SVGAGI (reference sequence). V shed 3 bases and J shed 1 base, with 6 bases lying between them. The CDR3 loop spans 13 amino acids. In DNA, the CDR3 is TGTGCCAGCAGTTATGGGGGGAACACTGAAGCTTTCTTT. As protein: CASSYGGNTEAFF.

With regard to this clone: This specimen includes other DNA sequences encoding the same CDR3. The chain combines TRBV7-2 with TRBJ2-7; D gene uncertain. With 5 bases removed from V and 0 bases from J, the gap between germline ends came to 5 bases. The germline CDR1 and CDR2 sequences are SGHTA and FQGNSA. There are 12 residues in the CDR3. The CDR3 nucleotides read TGTGCCAGCAGCGTCAGCTCCTACGAGCAGTACTTC. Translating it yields CASSVSSYEQYF.